The sequence of this TCR beta chain was determined in a study of T cell responses to AZD1222 COVID-19 vaccine. Unmatched junction bases numbered 1, after V lost 3 bases and J lost 2 bases. Germline lookup yields CDR1 LNHNV and CDR2 YYDKDF (reference sequence). The CDR3 sequence is 14 residues long. Regarding the study as a whole: Unmutated variant regions reportedly attract nearly half of all spike-specific TCRs.

Comments on this clone: Its target is unknown.

Sequencing used immunoSEQ multiplex PCR; TCRdb keeps in-frame clones, though not all of them. The sample has about 84,000 clones; approximately 85% are singletons. The sample here was peripheral blood, taken 28 days after the second AZD1222 dose. The receptor comes from an adult who received the AZD1222 COVID-19 vaccine. V and J are TRBV15 and TRBJ2-3; 8 bases agree with TRBD1. In nucleotides, the CDR3 is TGTGCCACCAGCAGGGACAGGGCCACAGATACGCAGTATTTT. The encoded protein is CATSRDRATDTQYF.